This T cell receptor (beta chain) was observed in a study of cytomegalovirus exposure and HLA in healthy donors. Vbeta (60) and Jbeta (13) primers were used in the PCR. Sequencing used immunoSEQ multiplex PCR; TCRdb keeps in-frame clones, though not all of them. The sample consists of 150,000 or so clones, around 84% of them appearing once. Study-level findings and limits: Some V segments could not be told apart, so they were left out, TRBV6-2 and TRBV6-3 among them. Upon later analysis, TCR association rates were observed to vary by HLA locus, being highest for DRB1 and lowest for HLA-C.

Remarks on this clone: Its antigen is unidentified.

Germline V CDR1 and CDR2: SQVTM, ANQGSEA. This CDR3 comprises 11 residues. J gave up 3 bases and V 7 bases, and 1 base lay outside the gene matches. This clonotype was sampled from a male donor in good health and CMV-seropositive. The specimen sequenced was PBMCs. The rearrangement uses TRBV29-1 and TRBJ1-2, with 8 bases fitting TRBD1. The CDR3 DNA reads TGCAGCGCGGGACAGGACTATGGCTACACCTTC. Protein: CSAGQDYGYTF.